Below are 5 T cell receptor beta chains sequenced from a single sample in a study of T cells in Graves' hyperthyroidism and ophthalmopathy. Template material for amplifying TCR beta CDR3 regions consisted of RNA transcripts. TCR CDR3 underwent first-round RT-PCR with the HTBI primer set. TCRdb reanalysed the multiplex PCR reads using MiXCR and keeps one entry per CDR3 protein. Altogether about 560,000 distinct CDR3 sequences are present, approximately 15% being singletons, with the ten largest covering approximately 13%. Sequencing was carried out using blood. These receptors originate from a woman aged 40 to 50 with Graves' hyperthyroidism.

In regard to this clonotype: One base away lies a much larger clone, so this may be a sequencing read error. The genes are TRBV5-1 and TRBJ2-2, with TRBD2 matching 7 bases. The CDR3 covers 13 residues. Germline lookup yields CDR1 SGHRS and CDR2 YFSETQ. In DNA, the CDR3 is TGCGCCAGCAGCGGGACTAACACCGGGGAGCTGTCTTTT. It specifies CASSGTNTGELSF.

This clonotype was observed at least ten times. CDR3 sequence reads: CASSHRQGKREQYF. DNA of the CDR3: TGTGCCAGCAGTCACCGACAGGGGAAGCGCGAGCAGTACTTC. J is TRBJ2-7 and V is TRBV27; 8 nucleotides align to TRBD1. Looked up from germline, CDR1 is MNHEY and CDR2 is SMNVEV (reference sequence). The V segment lost 5 bases and the J segment 6 bases; nucleotides outside the gene matches: 9. CDR3 length: 14 amino acids.

In regard to this clonotype: Because the CDR3 is missing its conserved closing phenylalanine or tryptophan, this is likely a read error. The chain recombines TRBV7-2 with TRBJ2-2, with TRBD2 as a possible D gene (6 bases). Germline V gene lookup returns CDR1 SGHTA and CDR2 FQGNSA. V lost 5 bases and J lost 3, with 10 bases in between. The CDR3 has 14 residues. CDR3 DNA: TGTGCCAGCAGCCGGGACTTTCACACCGGGGAGCTGTTTCTT. The encoded protein is CASSRDFHTGELFL.

Ten or more counts support this clonotype. This rearrangement joins TRBV28 to TRBJ2-7; no firm D call. The CDR3 covers 14 residues. Germline V gene lookup returns CDR1 MDHEN and CDR2 SYDVKM. Trimming stripped 3 bases from V and 6 bases from J, with 15 bases between. CDR3 DNA: TGTGCCAGCAGTTTCGTCGCGGTTGTCAGCGAGCAGTACTTC. It yields the protein CASSFVAVVSEQYF.

There are many counts of this clonotype. The chain employs TRBV3-1 and TRBJ2-7; 9 bases line up with TRBD1. This CDR3 is built from 16 residues. J lost 5 bases, V lost 4 bases, and 12 bases had no gene match. Germline V gene sequence: CDR1 LGHDT, CDR2 YNNKEL (reference sequence). Here the CDR3 DNA reads TGTGCCAGCAGCCGTACAGGGGGCGCCGCGTCGAACGAGCAGTACTTC. Residues: CASSRTGGAASNEQYF.